Shown below are 2 T cell receptor beta chains from a single sample sequenced in a study of beta chain features in type 1 diabetes. Their recognized antigens are unknown. Reverse transcribing all isolated RNA meant expressed TCRB transcripts were sequenced. Data came from immunoSEQ multiplex PCR; TCRdb stores just in-frame clones and leaves some out. The table records 140,000 to 150,000 clones, around an eighth of them present only once. Findings of the study overall: TCRB CDR3s were moderately but significantly shorter in Type 1 diabetes patients in all four CD4+ subsets.

The sample comprised central memory CD4+ T cells from blood. These receptors were obtained from a young man with type 1 diabetes.

This clone was observed a handful of times. The rearrangement joins TRBV9 to TRBJ2-3; TRBD1 matches at 7 bases. CDR3 length: 15 residues. From germline, CDR1 is SGDLS and CDR2 YYNGEE. J lost 4 bases, V lost 3 bases, and 8 bases had no gene match. CDR3 DNA sequence: TGTGCCAGCAGCGCCCTGACAGGGATGTCAGATACGCAGTATTTT. Protein product: CASSALTGMSDTQYF. Drawing the rest from reference TRBV9 and TRBJ2-3, the complete variable domain is DSGVTQTPKHLITATGQRVTLRCSPRSGDLSVYWYQQSLDQGLQFLIQYYNGEERAKGNILERFSAQQFPDLHSELNLSSLELGDSALYFCASSALTGMSDTQYFGPGTRLTVL.

The chain has TRBV28 and TRBJ2-3; 10 positions agree with TRBD2. V lost 4 bases to trimming and J lost 5 bases; unmatched junction nucleotides: 9. The CDR3 extends over 16 amino acids. The germline gives CDR1 MDHEN, CDR2 SYDVKM. The DNA for the CDR3 is TGTGCCAGCAGTTCTGCACTAGCGGGGAACGAAGATACGCAGTATTTT. Translation gives CASSSALAGNEDTQYF.